Described below is a single TCR beta chain sequence and its context. Sequenced by immunoSEQ multiplex PCR; TCRdb stores in-frame clones only, minus some. The data hold tens of thousands of clones, with roughly 90% observed a single time. The sample originates from a study of blood T cell repertoires in COVID-19. Study information: Sites in the United States, Italy and Spain provided acute and convalescent COVID-19 samples.

Germline CDR1 is SGDLS and CDR2 is YYNGEE. The CDR3 loop spans 11 amino acids. The V and J ends lost 6 bases and 7 bases respectively, with 10 bases between them. This clonotype was obtained from a human donor in a cohort sampled during active COVID-19. Sequenced: peripheral blood. The chain joins TRBV9 to TRBJ1-2; D is perhaps TRBD1 (6 bases). CDR3 sequence (DNA): TGTGCCAGCACTTCAGGGGTTGGCTACACCTTC. Translation: CASTSGVGYTF.